This TCR beta chain originates from a study of sequential checkpoint blockade in melanoma. Here immunoSEQ multiplex PCR was the method, and the copy in TCRdb shows in-frame clones only, minus some. The repertoire holds more than 10,000 clones, with 82% as singletons. As to treatment: randomized to nivolumab then ipilimumab (arm A) or the reverse (arm B). The TCR originated in a human donor with melanoma. This specimen was CD8+ T cells sorted from blood (inferred from file names), taken from a patient given nivolumab and ipilimumab in sequence.

CDR3 DNA sequence: TGTGCCAGCAGTTGGACAGGGGGGGCTGAAGCTTTCTTT. It is translated as CASSWTGGAEAFF. This sequence joins TRBV6-6 and TRBJ1-1, with TRBD1 identical over 10 bases. From germline, CDR1 is MNHNY and CDR2 SVGAGI (reference sequence). V dropped 4 bases and J dropped 6; count of bases not matched to a gene: 2. The CDR3 totals 13 residues.